This note documents a single TCR beta chain sequence. What it binds is not known. TCRdb recomputed calls from the reads with MiXCR, one row per CDR3 protein. The sample includes roughly 90,000 distinct CDR3 sequences, roughly 29% of them seen just once. This record belongs to a study of T cell repertoires in cytomegalovirus infection. Germline V CDR1 and CDR2: SQVTM, ANQGSEA. This CDR3 has 12 amino acids. With 2 bases removed from V and 4 bases from J, the gap between germline ends came to 7 bases. V is TRBV29-1 and J is TRBJ2-3, with D hard to call. This TCR came from a human donor in good health (CMV status not recorded). Some clones in this sample may be carry-over from other donors' samples. Here the sequenced sample was CD8+ T cells from cultured PBMCs, taken from culture after CMV antigen stimulation. CDR3 protein: CSVEQNPDTQYF. CDR3 DNA sequence: TGCAGCGTTGAACAGAATCCAGATACGCAGTATTTT.